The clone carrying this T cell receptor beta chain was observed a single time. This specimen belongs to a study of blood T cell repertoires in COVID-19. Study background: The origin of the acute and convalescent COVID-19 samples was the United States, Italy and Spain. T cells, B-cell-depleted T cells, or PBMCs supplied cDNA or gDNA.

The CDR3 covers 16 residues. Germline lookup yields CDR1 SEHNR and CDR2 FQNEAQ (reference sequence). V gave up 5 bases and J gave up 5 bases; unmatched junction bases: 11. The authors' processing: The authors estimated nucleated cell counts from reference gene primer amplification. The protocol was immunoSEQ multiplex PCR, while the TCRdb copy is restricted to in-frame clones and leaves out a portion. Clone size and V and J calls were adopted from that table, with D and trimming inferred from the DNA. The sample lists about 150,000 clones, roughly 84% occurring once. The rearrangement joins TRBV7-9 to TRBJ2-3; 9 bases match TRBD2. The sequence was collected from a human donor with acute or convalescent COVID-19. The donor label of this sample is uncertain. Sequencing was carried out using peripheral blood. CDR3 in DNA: TGTGCCAGCAGCCCCACGCAGCTAGCGGGAATAGATACGCAGTATTTT. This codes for CASSPTQLAGIDTQYF. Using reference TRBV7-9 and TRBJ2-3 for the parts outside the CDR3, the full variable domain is DTGVSQNPRHKITKRGQNVTFRCDPISEHNRLYWYRQTLGQGPEFLTYFQNEAQLEKSRLLSDRFSAERPKGSFSTLEIQRTEQGDSAMYLCASSPTQLAGIDTQYFGPGTRLTVL.